This T cell receptor (beta chain) was retrieved from a study of blood T cell repertoires in COVID-19. Study as a whole: Acute and convalescent COVID-19 samples came from the United States, Italy and Spain. T cells, B-cell-depleted T cells, or PBMCs provided the cDNA or gDNA that served as material.

Enrolled during active infection, Seattle patients were then followed longitudinally. The CDR3 runs 15 residues. The ends were cut back, 3 bases at V and 3 bases at J, with 15 bases in the middle. Germline V gives CDR1 SGHAT, CDR2 FQNNGV. Original analysis: Amplification from reference gene primers served as the basis for estimated nucleated cell counts. Assay used: immunoSEQ multiplex PCR; TCRdb lists only in-frame clones, some missing. Clone size and the V and J calls come from that table; the DNA yielded D and trimming. The sample contains under 200,000 clones, 70% to 80% of which appear only once.

The sequenced material came from peripheral blood. The chain has TRBV11-2 and TRBJ2-7; D is uncertain. The receptor was derived from a woman in her fifties or sixties with COVID-19, enrolled during active disease. This CDR3 is CASSLLSPLYYEQYF. The CDR3, as DNA: TGTGCCAGCAGCTTGTTAAGCCCCCTGTACTACGAGCAGTACTTC. The full variable domain, rest sourced from reference TRBV11-2 and TRBJ2-7, is EAGVAQSPRYKIIEKRQSVAFWCNPISGHATLYWYQQILGQGPKLLIQFQNNGVVDDSQLPKDRFSAERLKGVDSTLKIQPAKLEDSAVYLCASSLLSPLYYEQYFGPGTRLTVT.